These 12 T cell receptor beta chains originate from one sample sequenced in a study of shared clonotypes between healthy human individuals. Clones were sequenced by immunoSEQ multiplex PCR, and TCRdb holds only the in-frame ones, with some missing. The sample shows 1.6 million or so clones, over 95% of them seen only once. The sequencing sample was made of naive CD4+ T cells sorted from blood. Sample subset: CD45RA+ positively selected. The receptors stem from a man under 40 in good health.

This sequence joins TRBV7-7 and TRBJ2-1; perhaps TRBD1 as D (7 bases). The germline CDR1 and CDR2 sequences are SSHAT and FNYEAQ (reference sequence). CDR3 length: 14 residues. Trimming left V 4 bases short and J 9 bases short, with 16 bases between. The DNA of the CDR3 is TGTGCCAGCAGCTCCACTCGACAGGGAGGTGAGCAGTTCTTC. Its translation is CASSSTRQGGEQFF.

The CDR3 protein is CASSFGTGGSETQYF. The CDR3 nucleotides are TGTGCCAGCAGCTTCGGGACAGGGGGCTCGGAGACCCAGTACTTC. V is TRBV5-5 and J is TRBJ2-5, with 12 bases aligning to TRBD1. CDR3 size: 15 residues. The germline CDR1 and CDR2 sequences are SGHKS and YYEKEE (reference sequence). V shed 2 bases, J shed 5 bases, and the junction held 4 bases outside the gene matches.

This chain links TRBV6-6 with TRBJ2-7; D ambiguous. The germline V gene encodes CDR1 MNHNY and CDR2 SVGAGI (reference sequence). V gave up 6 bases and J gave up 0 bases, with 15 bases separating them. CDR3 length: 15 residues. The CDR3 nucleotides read TGTGCCAGCAGGGGCGGTGACACGAGCTCCTACGAGCAGTACTTC. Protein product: CASRGGDTSSYEQYF.

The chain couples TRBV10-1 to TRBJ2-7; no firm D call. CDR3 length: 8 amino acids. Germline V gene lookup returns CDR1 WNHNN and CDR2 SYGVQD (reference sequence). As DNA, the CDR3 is TGCGCCAGCAACGGGTCCTGTGTC. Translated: CASNGSCV.

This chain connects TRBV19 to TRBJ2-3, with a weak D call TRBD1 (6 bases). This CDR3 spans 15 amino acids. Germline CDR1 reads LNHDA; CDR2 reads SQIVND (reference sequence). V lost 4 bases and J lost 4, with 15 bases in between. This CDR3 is CASSTSTGLADTQYF. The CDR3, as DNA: TGTGCCAGTAGTACCTCGACAGGTTTGGCAGATACGCAGTATTTT.

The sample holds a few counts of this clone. The CDR3 loop is CASKGERPGELFF. The CDR3 DNA follows: TGTGCCAGCAAAGGGGAGCGTCCCGGGGAGCTGTTTTTT. This chain links TRBV9 with TRBJ2-2; D could derive from TRBD1 or TRBD2 (5 bases each). V lost 6 bases and J 6 bases, leaving 12 bases between the germline ends. CDR1 and CDR2 from the germline V gene are SGDLS and YYNGEE. The CDR3 has 13 amino acids.

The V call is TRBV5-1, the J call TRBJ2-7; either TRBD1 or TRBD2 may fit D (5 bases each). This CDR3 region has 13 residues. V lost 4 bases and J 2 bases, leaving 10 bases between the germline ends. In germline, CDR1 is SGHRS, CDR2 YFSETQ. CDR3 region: CASSGGVTYEQYF. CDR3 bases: TGCGCCAGCAGCGGGGGTGTCACCTACGAGCAGTACTTC.

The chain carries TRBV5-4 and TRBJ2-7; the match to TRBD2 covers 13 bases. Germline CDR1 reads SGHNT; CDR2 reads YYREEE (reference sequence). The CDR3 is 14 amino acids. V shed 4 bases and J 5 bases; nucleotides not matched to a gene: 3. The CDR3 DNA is TGTGCCAGCAGCAGCGGGACTAGCGGGAACGAGCAGTACTTC. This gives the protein CASSSGTSGNEQYF.

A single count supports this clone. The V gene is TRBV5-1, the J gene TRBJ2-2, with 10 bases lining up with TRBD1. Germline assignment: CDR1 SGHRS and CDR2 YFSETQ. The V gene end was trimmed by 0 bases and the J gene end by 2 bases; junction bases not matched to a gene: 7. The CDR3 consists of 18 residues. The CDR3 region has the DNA TGCGCCAGCAGCTTGGGGACAGGGGGACTTGTCAACACCGGGGAGCTGTTTTTT. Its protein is CASSLGTGGLVNTGELFF.

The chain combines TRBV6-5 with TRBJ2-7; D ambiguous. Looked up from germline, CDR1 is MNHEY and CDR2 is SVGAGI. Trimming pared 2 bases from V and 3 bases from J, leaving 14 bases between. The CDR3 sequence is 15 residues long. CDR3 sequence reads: CASSYDVGPSYEQYF. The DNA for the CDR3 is TGTGCCAGCAGTTACGACGTCGGGCCGAGCTACGAGCAGTACTTC.

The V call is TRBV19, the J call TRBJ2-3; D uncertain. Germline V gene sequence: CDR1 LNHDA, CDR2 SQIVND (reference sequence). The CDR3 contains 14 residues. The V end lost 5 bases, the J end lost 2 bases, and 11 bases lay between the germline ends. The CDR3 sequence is CASSVGLPTDTQYF. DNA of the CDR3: TGTGCCAGTAGTGTAGGGCTACCCACAGATACGCAGTATTTT.

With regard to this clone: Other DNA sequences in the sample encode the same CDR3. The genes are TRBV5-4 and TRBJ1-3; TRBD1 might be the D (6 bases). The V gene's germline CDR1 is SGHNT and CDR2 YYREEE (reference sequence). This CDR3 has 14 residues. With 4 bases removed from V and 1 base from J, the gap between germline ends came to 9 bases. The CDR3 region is CASSLQGSGNTIYF. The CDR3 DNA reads TGTGCCAGCAGCCTTCAGGGGTCTGGAAACACCATATATTTT.